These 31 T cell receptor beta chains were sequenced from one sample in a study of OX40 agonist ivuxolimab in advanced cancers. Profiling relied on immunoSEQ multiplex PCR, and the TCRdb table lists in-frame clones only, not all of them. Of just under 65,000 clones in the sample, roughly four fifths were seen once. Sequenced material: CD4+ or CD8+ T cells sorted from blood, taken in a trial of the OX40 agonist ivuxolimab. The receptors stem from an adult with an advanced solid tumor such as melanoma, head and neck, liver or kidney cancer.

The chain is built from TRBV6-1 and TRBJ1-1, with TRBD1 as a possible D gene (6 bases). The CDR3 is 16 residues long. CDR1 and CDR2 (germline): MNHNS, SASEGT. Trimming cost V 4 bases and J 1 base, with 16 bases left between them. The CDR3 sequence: CASSARSLQGNTEAFF. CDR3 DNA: TGTGCCAGCAGTGCCCGATCATTACAGGGGAACACTGAAGCTTTCTTT.

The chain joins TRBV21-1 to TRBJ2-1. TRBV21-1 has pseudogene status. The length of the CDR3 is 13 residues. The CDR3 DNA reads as TGTGCCAGCAGCAAAAGGGGGGCCGGGGAGCAGTTCTTC. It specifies CASSKRGAGEQFF.

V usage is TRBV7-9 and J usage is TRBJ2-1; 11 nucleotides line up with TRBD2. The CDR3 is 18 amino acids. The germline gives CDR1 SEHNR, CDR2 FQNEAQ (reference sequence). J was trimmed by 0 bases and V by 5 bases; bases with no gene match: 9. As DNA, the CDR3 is TGTGCCAGCAGCCCAGTAGCGGGGGGGCTTATCTCCTACAATGAGCAGTTCTTC. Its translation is CASSPVAGGLISYNEQFF.

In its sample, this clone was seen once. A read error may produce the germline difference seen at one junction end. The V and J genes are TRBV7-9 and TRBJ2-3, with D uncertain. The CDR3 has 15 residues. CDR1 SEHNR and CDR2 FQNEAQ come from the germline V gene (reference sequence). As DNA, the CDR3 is TGTGCCAGCAGCTTAGGGCATGCGATCACAGATACGCGGTATTTT. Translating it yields CASSLGHAITDTRYF.

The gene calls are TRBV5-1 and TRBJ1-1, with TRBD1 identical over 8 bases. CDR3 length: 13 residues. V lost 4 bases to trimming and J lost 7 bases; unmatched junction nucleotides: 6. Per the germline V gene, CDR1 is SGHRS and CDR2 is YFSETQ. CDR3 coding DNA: TGCGCCAGCAGCGCCGGGACAGGCCTTGAAGCTTTCTTT. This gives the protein CASSAGTGLEAFF.

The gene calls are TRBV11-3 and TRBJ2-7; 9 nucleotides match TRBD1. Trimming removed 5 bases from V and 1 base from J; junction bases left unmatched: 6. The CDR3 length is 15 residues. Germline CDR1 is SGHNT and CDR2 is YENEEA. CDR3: CASSQRGTGSYEQYF. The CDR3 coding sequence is TGTGCCAGCAGCCAGAGGGGGACAGGGTCCTACGAGCAGTACTTC.

CDR3 DNA sequence: TGTGCCAGCAGTCCCAGTATCTCCTACGAGCAGTACTTC. Protein: CASSPSISYEQYF. The rearrangement uses TRBV6-5 and TRBJ2-7, with D unresolved. V was clipped by 5 bases and J by 0 bases, with 8 bases between them. CDR3 length: 13 residues. Per the germline V gene, CDR1 is MNHEY and CDR2 is SVGAGI.

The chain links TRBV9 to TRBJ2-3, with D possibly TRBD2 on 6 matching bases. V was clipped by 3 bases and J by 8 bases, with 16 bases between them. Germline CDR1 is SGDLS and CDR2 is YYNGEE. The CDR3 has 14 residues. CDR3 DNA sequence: TGTGCCAGCAGCGGAACCGGGAACGGGGGTACGCAGTATTTT. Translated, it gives CASSGTGNGGTQYF.

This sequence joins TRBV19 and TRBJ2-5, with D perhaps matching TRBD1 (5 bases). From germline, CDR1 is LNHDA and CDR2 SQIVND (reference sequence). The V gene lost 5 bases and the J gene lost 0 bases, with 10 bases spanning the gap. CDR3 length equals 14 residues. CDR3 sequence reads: CASSPAGNQETQYF. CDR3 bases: TGTGCCAGTAGTCCTGCAGGGAACCAAGAGACCCAGTACTTC.

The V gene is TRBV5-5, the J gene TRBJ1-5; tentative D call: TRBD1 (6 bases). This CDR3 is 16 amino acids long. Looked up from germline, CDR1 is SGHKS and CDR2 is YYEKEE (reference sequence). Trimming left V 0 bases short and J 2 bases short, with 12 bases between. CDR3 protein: CASSLAAGEGNQPQHF. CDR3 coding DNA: TGTGCCAGCAGCTTGGCAGCAGGGGAGGGCAATCAGCCCCAGCATTTT. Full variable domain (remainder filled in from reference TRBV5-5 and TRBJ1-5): DAGVTQSPTHLIKTRGQQVTLRCSPISGHKSVSWYQQVLGQGPQFIFQYYEKEERGRGNFPDRFSARQFPNYSSELNVNALLLGDSALYLCASSLAAGEGNQPQHFGDGTRLSIL.

The CDR3 region is CATLPGTSTDTQYF. The DNA of the CDR3 is TGTGCCACCCTACCGGGAACGAGCACAGATACGCAGTATTTT. J is TRBJ2-3 and V is TRBV15; weak D call: TRBD2 (5 bases). Germline V gene lookup returns CDR1 LNHNV and CDR2 YYDKDF (reference sequence). The CDR3 length is 14 residues. With 8 bases removed from V and 0 bases from J, the gap between germline ends came to 12 bases.

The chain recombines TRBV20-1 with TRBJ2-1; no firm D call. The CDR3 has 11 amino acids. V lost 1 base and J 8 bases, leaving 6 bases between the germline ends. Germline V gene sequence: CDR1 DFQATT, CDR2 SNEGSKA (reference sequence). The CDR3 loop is CSARATHEQFF. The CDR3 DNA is TGCAGTGCTAGAGCGACCCATGAGCAGTTCTTC.

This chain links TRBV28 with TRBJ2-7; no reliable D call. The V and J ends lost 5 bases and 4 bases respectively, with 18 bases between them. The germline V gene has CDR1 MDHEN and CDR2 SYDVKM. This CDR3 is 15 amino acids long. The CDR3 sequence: CASSTSGGKSYEQYF. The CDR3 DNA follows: TGTGCCAGCAGTACTTCCGGTGGGAAATCTTACGAGCAGTACTTC.

Here the CDR3 reads CASSLAGQGGEQYF. The CDR3 nucleotides read TGTGCCAGCAGCTTAGCAGGTCAGGGCGGCGAGCAGTACTTC. The V and J genes are TRBV7-6 and TRBJ2-7, with D tentatively TRBD1 (5 bases). The germline V gene encodes CDR1 SGHVS and CDR2 FNYEAQ. Trimming cost V 0 bases and J 6 bases, with 12 bases left between them. The CDR3 runs to 14 residues.

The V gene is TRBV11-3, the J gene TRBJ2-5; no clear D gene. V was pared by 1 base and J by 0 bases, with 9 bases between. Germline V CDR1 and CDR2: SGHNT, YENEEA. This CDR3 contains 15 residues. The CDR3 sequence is CASSLGGVDQETQYF. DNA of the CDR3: TGTGCCAGCAGCTTAGGTGGGGTGGACCAAGAGACCCAGTACTTC.

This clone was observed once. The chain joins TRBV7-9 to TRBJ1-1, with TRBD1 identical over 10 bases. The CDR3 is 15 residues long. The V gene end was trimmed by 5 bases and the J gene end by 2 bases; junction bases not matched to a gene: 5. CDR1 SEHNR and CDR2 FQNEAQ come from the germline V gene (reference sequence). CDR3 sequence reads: CASSIRTGGNTEAFF. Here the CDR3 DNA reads TGTGCCAGCAGCATTCGGACAGGGGGAAACACTGAAGCTTTCTTT.

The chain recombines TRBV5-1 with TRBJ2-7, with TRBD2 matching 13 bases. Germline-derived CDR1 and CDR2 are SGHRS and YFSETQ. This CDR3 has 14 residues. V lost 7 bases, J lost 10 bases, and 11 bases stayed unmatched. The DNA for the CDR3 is TGCGCCAGCGGAACCGGGACTAGCGGGACTCTACAGTACTTC. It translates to CASGTGTSGTLQYF.

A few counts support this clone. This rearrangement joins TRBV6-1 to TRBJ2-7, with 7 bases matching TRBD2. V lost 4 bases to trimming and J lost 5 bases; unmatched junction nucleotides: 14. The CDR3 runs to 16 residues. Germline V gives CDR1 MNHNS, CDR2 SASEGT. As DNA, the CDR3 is TGTGCCAGCAGTGGTAGGTTGGGAGGGGCTGGAAACGAGCAGTACTTC. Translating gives CASSGRLGGAGNEQYF.

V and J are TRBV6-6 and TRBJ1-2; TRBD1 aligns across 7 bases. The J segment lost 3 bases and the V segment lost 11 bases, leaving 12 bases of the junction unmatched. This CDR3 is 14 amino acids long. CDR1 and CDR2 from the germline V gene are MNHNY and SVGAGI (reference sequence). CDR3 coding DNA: TGTGCCGCAGGATATAGGGACAGCCACTATGGCTACACCTTC. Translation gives CAAGYRDSHYGYTF.

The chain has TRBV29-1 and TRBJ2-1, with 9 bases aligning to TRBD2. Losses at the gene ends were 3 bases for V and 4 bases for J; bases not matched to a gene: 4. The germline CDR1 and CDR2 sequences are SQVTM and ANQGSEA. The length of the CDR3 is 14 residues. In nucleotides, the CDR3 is TGCAGCGTTGAGGGCGGGAGGGATTACAATGAGCAGTTCTTC. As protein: CSVEGGRDYNEQFF.

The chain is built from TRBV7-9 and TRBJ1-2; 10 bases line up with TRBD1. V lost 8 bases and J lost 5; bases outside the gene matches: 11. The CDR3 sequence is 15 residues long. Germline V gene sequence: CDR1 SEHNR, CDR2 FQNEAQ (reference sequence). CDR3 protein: CASEWGQGLGYGYTF. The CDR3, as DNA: TGTGCCAGCGAATGGGGACAGGGGTTGGGGTATGGCTACACCTTC.

The CDR3 reads CASSLDRVDGEKLFF. The CDR3 DNA is TGTGCCAGCAGTTTGGACAGGGTGGATGGGGAAAAACTGTTTTTT. The V gene is TRBV2, the J gene TRBJ1-4; 8 positions agree with TRBD1. Trimming took 5 bases from V and 8 from J; bases not matched to a gene: 10. Germline V gene data show CDR1 as SNHLY and CDR2 as FYNNEI. This CDR3 has 15 residues.

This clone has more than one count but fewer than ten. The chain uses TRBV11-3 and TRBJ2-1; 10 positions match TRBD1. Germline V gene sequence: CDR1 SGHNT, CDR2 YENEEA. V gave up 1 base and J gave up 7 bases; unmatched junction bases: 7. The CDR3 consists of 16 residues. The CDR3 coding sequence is TGTGCCAGCAGCTTAGGTGGGACAGGGGTAGAAAATGAGCAGTTCTTC. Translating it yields CASSLGGTGVENEQFF.

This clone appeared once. The DNA for the CDR3 is TGTGCCAGCAGCAAAAAGGGGCGGTATGACAGCGTGGGAACTGAAGCTTTCTTT. Protein: CASSKKGRYDSVGTEAFF. This chain uses TRBV21-1 with TRBJ1-1; TRBD1, the table's D call, was not compared with the DNA. TRBV21-1 constitutes a pseudogene. The CDR3 contains 18 residues.

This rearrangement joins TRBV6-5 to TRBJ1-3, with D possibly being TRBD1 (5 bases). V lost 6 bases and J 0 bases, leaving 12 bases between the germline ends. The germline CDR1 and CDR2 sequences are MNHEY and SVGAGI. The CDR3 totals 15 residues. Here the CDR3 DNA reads TGTGCCAGCAGCCCGGGACTGCACTCTGGAAACACCATATATTTT. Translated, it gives CASSPGLHSGNTIYF.

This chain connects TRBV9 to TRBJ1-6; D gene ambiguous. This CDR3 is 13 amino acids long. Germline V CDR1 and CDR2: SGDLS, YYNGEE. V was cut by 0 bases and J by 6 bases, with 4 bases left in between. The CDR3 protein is CASSVGPNSPLHF. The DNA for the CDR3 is TGTGCCAGCAGCGTAGGGCCTAATTCACCCCTCCACTTT.

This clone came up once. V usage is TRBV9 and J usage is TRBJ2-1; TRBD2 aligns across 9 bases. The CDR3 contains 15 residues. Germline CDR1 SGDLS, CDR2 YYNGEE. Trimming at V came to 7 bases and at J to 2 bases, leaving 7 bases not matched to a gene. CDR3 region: CASGGRGGPYNEQFF. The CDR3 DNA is TGTGCCAGCGGAGGGCGGGGGGGGCCCTACAATGAGCAGTTCTTC.

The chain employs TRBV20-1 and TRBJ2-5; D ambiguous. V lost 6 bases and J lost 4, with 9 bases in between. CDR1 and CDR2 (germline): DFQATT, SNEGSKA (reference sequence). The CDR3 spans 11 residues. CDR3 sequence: CSAFWVETQYF. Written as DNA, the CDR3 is TGCAGTGCCTTTTGGGTAGAGACCCAGTACTTC.

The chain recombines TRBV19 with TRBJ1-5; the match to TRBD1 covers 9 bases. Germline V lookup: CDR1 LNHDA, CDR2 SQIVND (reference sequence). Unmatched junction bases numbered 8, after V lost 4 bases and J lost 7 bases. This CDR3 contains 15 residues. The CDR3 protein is CASSTTGGEGQPQHF. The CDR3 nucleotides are TGTGCCAGTAGTACTACAGGGGGCGAGGGACAGCCCCAGCATTTT.

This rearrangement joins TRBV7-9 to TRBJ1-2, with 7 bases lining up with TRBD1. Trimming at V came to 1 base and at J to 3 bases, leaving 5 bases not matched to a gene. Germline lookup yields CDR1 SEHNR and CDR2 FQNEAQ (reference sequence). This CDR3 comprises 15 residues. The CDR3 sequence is CASSLGTGGDYGYTF. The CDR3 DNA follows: TGTGCCAGCAGCTTAGGGACAGGAGGTGACTATGGCTACACCTTC.

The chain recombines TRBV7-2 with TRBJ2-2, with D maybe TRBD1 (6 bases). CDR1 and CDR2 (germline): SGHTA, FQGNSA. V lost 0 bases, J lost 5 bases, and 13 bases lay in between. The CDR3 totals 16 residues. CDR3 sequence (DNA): TGTGCCAGCAGCTTAGCGTCCAGGGGTTCGACCGGGGAGCTGTTTTTT. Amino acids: CASSLASRGSTGELFF.